This T cell receptor beta chain was identified during a study of molecular identifiers for immune sequencing clone quantification (dated by TCRdb to the late 2010s). As for the study more broadly: For a replicate experiment, RNA from around 20,000 or 100,000 naive CD8 T cells was divided into five aliquots, of which four were sequenced. This methods study used CD8 T cells to benchmark TCR RNA copy counting and molecular-identifier clustering-based TCR repertoire sequencing (MIDCIRS).

With respect to this clonotype: This clone's antigen is unknown. Base qualities are missing; no much larger clone stands one base away.

The receptor library was made with PCR. The run used a NextSeq 500. Bulk TCR libraries were generated as previously described, with the TCR primers listed in Table S5 used. Total RNA was purified with the Qiagen AllPrep DNA/RNA kit. Reads from multiple sequencing runs of the same library were pooled before analysis. As for the authors' bioinformatics: Only reads with exact TCR constant sequence were kept, trimmed to 150 nt, and grouped by their 12-nt molecular barcodes. Reads in each barcode group were sub-clustered using a 15% Levenshtein threshold, and a quality-weighted consensus sequence was built for each RNA molecule. Non-functional sequences were discarded, and so were lower-count sequences lying one edit away from another sequence. Barcode sub-clusters with fewer than 20% of the maximum read count were removed, based on fitting two negative binomial distributions. TCRdb passed the public sequencing reads through fastp at Q25 and MiXCR, retaining productive beta sequences. All rows with the same CDR3 protein become a single entry with the most common DNA and genes. The V and J calls and clone size are TCRdb's, not the authors'. The sample table contains approximately 97,000 distinct CDR3 sequences; only one count was recorded for 20% to 25% of them. Clones ranked in the top ten supply around 1% of the sample.

Libraries of naive CD8 T cells were generated from about 19,000 to 1,100,000 sorted cells, with 10%, 30% or 50% of the purified RNA used. Naive CD8 T cells were FACS-sorted as CD8+CD4-CCR7+CD45RA+ on a BD FACSAria II into RLT Plus buffer. Detection sensitivity was tested by spiking Jurkat RNA equal to some 10 TCR copies' worth into samples containing roughly 18,000-1,000,000 naive CD8 T cells. CD8 T cells were enriched using RosetteSep CD8+ T Cell Enrichment Cocktail and Ficoll-Paque, and the enriched cells then underwent ACK red cell lysis. The study at large found these results: Identical TCR molecules sharing a barcode could cause highly expanded clone sizes to be underestimated. Clones above 20 RNA copies held over 97% of molecules in CMV-specific effector cells but under 1% in naive cells. Naive libraries contained spiked-in Jurkat TCR RNA (approximately ten copies' worth), which is not part of the donor repertoire. When barcode sub-clustering was left out, chimeric consensus sequences inflated TCR diversity, with chimeras reaching as high as 47%. Modeling indicated about three TCR RNA copies recovered per cell, compared with about ten by digital PCR, which implies a capture efficiency of 25% to 35%. Spiked-in Jurkat TCR RNA equivalent to a single cell was reported to be detectable even among approximately 1.1 million naive CD8 T cells.

V is trimmed back by 6 bases and J by 3 bases, and the junction contains 8 bases that no gene match accounts for. The CDR1 and CDR2 encoded by the germline V gene are SQVTM and ANQGSEA. Spanning cysteine to phenylalanine, the CDR3 consists of 13 amino acids. Left in the record is the CDR3 DNA by itself, 39 bases read in frame from the first base. Recombination connected TRBV29-1 to TRBJ2-7; 7 bases in the junction line up with TRBD2. This TCR came from a human donor in good health. Some libraries in this study had Jurkat cell RNA spiked in. Sequencing input: naive CD8+ T cells from blood, with Jurkat cell RNA spiked in. The sample's cell subset or site label is to be understood as: FACS-sorted CD8+CD4-CCR7+CD45RA+ naive T cells. The nucleotides are TGCAGCGTCCTAGGGACTATACACTACGAGCAGTACTTC. Translated, it reads CSVLGTIHYEQYF.